Sequencing of this TCR beta chain was carried out in a study of CD8+ T cells in alopecia areata. The CDR3 consists of 13 residues. Trimming took 5 bases from V and 3 from J; bases not matched to a gene: 5. Germline V lookup: CDR1 SGHRS, CDR2 YFSETQ. Isolated RNA was reverse transcribed into cDNA used as the sequencing template. The data were produced by immunoSEQ multiplex PCR, yet TCRdb's version contains in-frame clones alone and is incomplete. Here the sample spans under 75,000 clones, around half being singletons. The material sequenced was CD8+ T cells sorted from blood, taken at week 0. The chain has TRBV5-1 and TRBJ2-7; 7 bases are a match to TRBD1. The TCR originated in a human donor with alopecia areata. The CDR3 sequence is CASSLDRDYEQYF. The CDR3 region has the DNA TGCGCCAGCAGTCTTGACAGGGACTACGAGCAGTACTTC.